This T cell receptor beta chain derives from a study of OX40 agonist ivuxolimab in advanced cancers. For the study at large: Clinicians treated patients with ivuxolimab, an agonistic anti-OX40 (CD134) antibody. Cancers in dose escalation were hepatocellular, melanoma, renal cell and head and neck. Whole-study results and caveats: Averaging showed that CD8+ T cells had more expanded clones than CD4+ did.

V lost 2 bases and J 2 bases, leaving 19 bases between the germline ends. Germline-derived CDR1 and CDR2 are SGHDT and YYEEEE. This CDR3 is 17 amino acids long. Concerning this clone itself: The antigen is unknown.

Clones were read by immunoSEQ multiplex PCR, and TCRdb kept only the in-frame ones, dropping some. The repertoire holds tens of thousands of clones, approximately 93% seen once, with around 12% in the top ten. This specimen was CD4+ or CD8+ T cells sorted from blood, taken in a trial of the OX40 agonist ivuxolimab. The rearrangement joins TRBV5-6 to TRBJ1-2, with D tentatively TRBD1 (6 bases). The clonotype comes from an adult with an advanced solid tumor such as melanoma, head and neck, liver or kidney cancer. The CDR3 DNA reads TGTGCCAGCAGCTTAAGGTCCCCCCCTACAGGGAACTATGGCTACACCTTC. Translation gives CASSLRSPPTGNYGYTF.